These T cell receptor beta chains were read from a single sample in a study of cytomegalovirus exposure and HLA in healthy donors. Data came from immunoSEQ multiplex PCR; TCRdb stores just in-frame clones and leaves some out. Of about 160,000 clones detected, 82% appear once; the ten largest clones hold approximately 1.6%. The sequencing sample was made of PBMCs. The receptors stem from a girl between 10 and 17 years old in good health and CMV-seropositive. Both conserved end residues are part of each CDR3. Some rows have no size entry. The others give once, few or many, or a class for an expanded clone.

v_call clone_size cdr3_aa
TRBV9 NA CASSLRGGSTDTQYF
TRBV29-1 few CSVEARNSGNTIYF
TRBV18 NA CASSPDSSSGDTQYF
TRBV11-2 once CASSLVAGDYDTQYF
TRBV28 NA CASSYSYSAQSYEQYF
TRBV29-1 NA CSVGGLAGSEQFF
TRBV19 NA CASSLNRQGINTEAFF
TRBV9 NA CASSDGTGPAGGYTF
TRBV9 NA CASSGSGGWTDTQYF
TRBV19 NA CASSPQNYGYTF
TRBV19 once CASSRLPGLAADTQYF
TRBV9 NA CASSADRGLTEAFF
TRBV9 NA CASNLWGQPTDTQYF
TRBV9 NA CASSVGRLSGELFF
TRBV28 few CASKPLGQGVDEQYF
TRBV5-4 NA CASSSGTGVYEQYF
TRBV28 NA CASSSRGPYGYTF
TRBV2 few CASSETGPGNTIYF
TRBV5-1 NA CASSKLGDWRNEQYF
TRBV7-8 NA CASSPPPTGLYEQYF
TRBV28 NA CASSLGGHEQFF
TRBV27 NA CASSPGTATYEQYF
TRBV25-1 NA CASSSTGPTGELFF
TRBV9 NA CASSASTGYSYNEQFF
TRBV4-1 NA CASSQVIRGATKNIQYF
TRBV15 NA CATSRGLARSTDTQYF
TRBV28 NA CASSLRLAVVGELFF
TRBV5-4 NA CASSLLSGLAPLGETQYF
TRBV21-1 NA CASSLWGNGNTIYF
TRBV18 NA CASSPGTDPNYGYTF
TRBV6-5 NA CASAGGSEAFF
TRBV15 once CATSRAGFGTEAFF
TRBV29-1 NA CSVAGLAGGHEQFF
TRBV9 NA CASSVLGTVAYEQYF
TRBV18 NA CASSPGRYGQVPSNQPQHF
TRBV2 NA CAIRDRGAASPDTQYF
TRBV27 NA CASRTGPGNTIYF
TRBV25-1 once CASSESKGSETQYF
TRBV27 few CASSLSRGTGSYEQYF
TRBV30 NA CAWIRPGQGPYGYTF